The entry below describes one T cell receptor beta chain. There are a few counts of this clone. This clone's antigen is unknown. Base qualities are missing; no much larger clone stands one base away. Genomic DNA was the input for TRB sequencing, which was run either with the immunoSEQ assay at survey resolution or with the hsTCRB kit. The paper's data handling went like this. The immunoSEQ software was used for initial read processing, and the LymphoSeq R package was used for repertoire analyses. Clonality was computed as 1 minus normalized Shannon entropy, and a Gini coefficient was also calculated for each TRB dataset. To infer phenotypes in unsorted samples, TRB sequences from sorted subsets of the recipient or donor were mapped onto the unsorted samples of the same recipient. The immuneACCESS repertoire file appears here via TCRdb, limited to in-frame rearrangements. These files lack a portion of the clones; in checked studies, under half of the deficit traces to unresolved V genes, and the cause of the others is not known. Clone size and the V and J calls come from that table; the DNA yielded D and trimming. A total of roughly 12,000 clones appear in this sample, 2% to 2.5% of them only once. The leading ten clones occupy about 14% of the sample.

The sample originates from a study of T cells after posttransplantation cyclophosphamide (dated by TCRdb to the mid-2010s). In the study overall: Using TRB sequencing, the study followed how the T cell repertoire reconstituted after myeloablative bone marrow transplantation in which posttransplantation cyclophosphamide served as GVHD prophylaxis. Up to 3 additional blood samples from 2 to 5.2 years after transplant were also TRB-sequenced in 3 patients, as was pretransplant blood from a handful of patients. Antigen receptor sequencing covered samples from approximately 32 PTCy-treated patients and about 17 of their related bone marrow donors. Blood from all 35 or so PTCy patients with 1-year posttransplant specimens was subjected to TRB sequencing. Public TRB sequences were compared against a database of over 3,500 sequences linked to responses to pathogens, tumor antigens, self-antigens and alloantigens. Because TRA and TRB clonality correlated tightly in roughly nine samples, later TCR analyses were limited to TRB. The study at large found these results: The TRB repertoires of T cells infiltrating skin or GI tract showed only limited overlap with the TRB repertoires of T cells in blood. Donor-recipient similarity was low at 1-2 months but increased during the first year, and donor CD8+ memory clones often dominated later blood repertoires. Across 45 or so patients, TRB clonality was highly associated with recipient CMV seropositivity and CMV reactivation, and PTCy diversity was similar to diversity in CNI/methotrexate controls.

The sample's treatment or condition label is to be understood as: high-dose cyclophosphamide on days +3 and +4 as single-agent GVHD prophylaxis. Patients in the PTCy group got busulfan and fludarabine conditioning, a marrow graft from a related or unrelated donor, and cyclophosphamide on days +3 and +4. PTCy-treated patients came from a prospective multi-institutional clinical trial. Peripheral blood and bone marrow mononuclear cells were isolated by Ficoll-Hypaque density centrifugation and were cryopreserved. The CDR3 starts with the cysteine, ends with the phenylalanine, and has 14 residues. Of the read, only the CDR3 DNA is kept; its 42 bases are in frame from base 1. Trimming takes 1 base from V and 8 bases from J, and the germline ends sit 13 bases apart. The germline V gene (reference sequence) provides CDR1 LNHDA and CDR2 SQIVND.

The TCR comes from a male patient between 25 and 40 years old who received an allogeneic stem cell transplant from a related donor, was CMV-positive, and had no GVHD. Following transplantation, T cells from the graft donor may be among those present. Source: PBMCs, taken after allogeneic stem cell transplant with posttransplant cyclophosphamide. The chain was built from TRBV19 and TRBJ2-3; the best D guess is TRBD2, with 5 bases matching. The CDR3 reads as follows: CASSIAEVEGTQYF. The DNA reads as follows: TGTGCCAGTAGTATAGCCGAGGTCGAGGGTACGCAGTATTTT.